Sequencing of this T cell receptor beta chain was carried out in a study of blood T cells in healthy people across ages. The study, taken as a whole, reports: Measured against age, TCR beta diversity per million T cells decreased in a roughly linear manner. Naive and antigen-experienced cells could not be conclusively compared, given unsorted PBMCs. As naive T cell percentage varied, TCR beta diversity correlated strongly with it.

A second PCR, run for roughly 7 to 11 cycles, used a sample-barcoded 5' primer plus a J-beta primer mix. TCRdb re-called the 5' RACE reads through MiXCR, storing one row per CDR3 protein. The repertoire holds about 1.5 million distinct CDR3 sequences, with roughly 43% as singletons. Germline loops: CDR1 MGHRA, CDR2 YSYEKL. CDR3 length equals 14 residues. V was clipped by 1 base and J by 2 bases, with 8 bases between them. This clonotype was found a few times. Its antigen is currently unknown. The chain carries TRBV4-1 and TRBJ1-1; maybe TRBD1 (6 bases). The sequenced sample consisted of blood. This TCR was sampled from a woman aged 18 to 35 in good health. CDR3 DNA sequence: TGCGCCAGCAGCCAAGCCAGGGGTAACACTGAAGCTTTCTTT. Translating gives CASSQARGNTEAFF.